This TCR beta chain was obtained from a study of T-cell memory formation after mild COVID-19. Study as a whole: Each donor largely had its own TCR clusters. Study-level findings and limits: The study found balanced CD4/CD8 in clones contracting day 15 to 85 and a CD4+ lean in later expanders. Clones that contracted clustered mainly in CM and EM if CD4+ and in EMRA if CD8+.

CDR3 length: 14 residues. Trimming removed 2 bases from V and 0 bases from J, with 5 bases in between. In germline, CDR1 is PRHDT, CDR2 FYEKMQ (reference sequence). A remark on this clonotype: No antigen is known for it.

TCRdb analysed the 5' RACE reads with MiXCR anew, one entry per CDR3 protein. The data show approximately 300,000 distinct CDR3 sequences, roughly 8% seen once. The origin of this receptor is a young man who had mild COVID-19 (a few samples of this study predate the infection). Cell type and time point are not known. The sequencing sample was made of PBMCs or a T cell subset sorted from them (not recorded which). The chain employs TRBV13 and TRBJ1-5; D gene unclear. The CDR3 loop is CASSLHLSNQPQHF. The CDR3 DNA reads as TGTGCCAGCAGCTTACATCTTAGCAATCAGCCCCAGCATTTT.